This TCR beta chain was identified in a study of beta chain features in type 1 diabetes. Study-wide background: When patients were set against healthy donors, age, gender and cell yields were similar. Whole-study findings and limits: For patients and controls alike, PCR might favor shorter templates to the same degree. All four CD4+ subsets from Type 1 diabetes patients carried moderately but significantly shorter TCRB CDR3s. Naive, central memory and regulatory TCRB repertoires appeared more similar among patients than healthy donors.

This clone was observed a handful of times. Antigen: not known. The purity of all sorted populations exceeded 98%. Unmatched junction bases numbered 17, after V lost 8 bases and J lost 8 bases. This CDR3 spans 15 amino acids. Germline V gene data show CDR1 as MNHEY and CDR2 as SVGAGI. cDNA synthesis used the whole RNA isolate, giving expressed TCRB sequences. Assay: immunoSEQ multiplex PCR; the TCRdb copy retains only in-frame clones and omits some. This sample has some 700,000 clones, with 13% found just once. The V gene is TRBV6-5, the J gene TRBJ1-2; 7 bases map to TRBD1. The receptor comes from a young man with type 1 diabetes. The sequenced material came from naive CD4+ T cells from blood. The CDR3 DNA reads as TGTGCCAGCGGCCCGCTAGAGGGGGCGCGAAGAGGCTACACCTTC. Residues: CASGPLEGARRGYTF.